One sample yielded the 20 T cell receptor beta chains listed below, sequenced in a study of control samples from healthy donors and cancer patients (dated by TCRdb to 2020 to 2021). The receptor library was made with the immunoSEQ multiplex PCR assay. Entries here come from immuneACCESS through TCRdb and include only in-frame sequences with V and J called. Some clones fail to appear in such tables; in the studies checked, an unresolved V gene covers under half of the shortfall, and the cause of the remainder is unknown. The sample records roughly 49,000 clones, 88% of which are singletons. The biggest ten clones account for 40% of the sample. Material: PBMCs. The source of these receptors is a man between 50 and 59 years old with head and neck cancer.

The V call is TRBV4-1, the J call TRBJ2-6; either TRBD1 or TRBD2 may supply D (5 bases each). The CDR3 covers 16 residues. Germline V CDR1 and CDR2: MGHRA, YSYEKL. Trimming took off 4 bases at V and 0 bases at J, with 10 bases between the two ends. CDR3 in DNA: TGCGCCAGCAGCCTTGAGGGGTTCTCTGGGGCCAACGTCCTGACTTTC. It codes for CASSLEGFSGANVLTF.

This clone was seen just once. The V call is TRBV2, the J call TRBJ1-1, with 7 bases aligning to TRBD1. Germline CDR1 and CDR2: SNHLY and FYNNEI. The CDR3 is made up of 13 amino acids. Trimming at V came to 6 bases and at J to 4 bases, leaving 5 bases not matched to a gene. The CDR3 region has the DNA TGTGCCAGCAGGGGGACAGTTAGCACTGAAGCTTTCTTT. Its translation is CASRGTVSTEAFF.

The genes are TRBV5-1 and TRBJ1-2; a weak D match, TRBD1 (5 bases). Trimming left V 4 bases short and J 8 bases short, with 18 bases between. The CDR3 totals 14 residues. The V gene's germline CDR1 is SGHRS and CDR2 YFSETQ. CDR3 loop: CASSPAAGLEGYTF. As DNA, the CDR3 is TGCGCCAGCAGCCCCGCCGCGGGGCTTGAGGGCTACACCTTC.

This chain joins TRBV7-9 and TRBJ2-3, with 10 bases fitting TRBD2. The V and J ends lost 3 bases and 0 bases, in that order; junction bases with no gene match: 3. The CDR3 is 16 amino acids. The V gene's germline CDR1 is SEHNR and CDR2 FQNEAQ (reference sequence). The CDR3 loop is CASSFLAGGSTDTQYF. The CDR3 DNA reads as TGTGCCAGCAGCTTTTTAGCGGGAGGCAGCACAGATACGCAGTATTTT. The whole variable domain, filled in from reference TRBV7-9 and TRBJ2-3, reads DTGVSQNPRHKITKRGQNVTFRCDPISEHNRLYWYRQTLGQGPEFLTYFQNEAQLEKSRLLSDRFSAERPKGSFSTLEIQRTEQGDSAMYLCASSFLAGGSTDTQYFGPGTRLTVL.

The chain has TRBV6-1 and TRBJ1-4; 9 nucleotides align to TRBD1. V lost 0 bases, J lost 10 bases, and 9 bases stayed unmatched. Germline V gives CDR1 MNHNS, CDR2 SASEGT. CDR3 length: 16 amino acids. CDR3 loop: CASSEATTGGKGKLFF. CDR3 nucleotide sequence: TGTGCCAGCAGTGAAGCCACTACAGGGGGCAAGGGAAAACTGTTTTTT.

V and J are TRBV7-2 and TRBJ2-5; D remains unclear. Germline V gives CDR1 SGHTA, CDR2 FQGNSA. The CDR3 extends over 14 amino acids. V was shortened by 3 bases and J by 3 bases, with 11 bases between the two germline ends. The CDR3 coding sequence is TGTGCCAGCAGCTTCCGAGCGAGAGAAGAGACCCAGTACTTC. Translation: CASSFRAREETQYF.

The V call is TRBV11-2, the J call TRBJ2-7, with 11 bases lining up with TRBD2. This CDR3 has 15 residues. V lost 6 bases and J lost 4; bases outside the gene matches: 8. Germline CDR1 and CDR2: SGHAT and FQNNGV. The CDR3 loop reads CASRVSGRAEYEQYF. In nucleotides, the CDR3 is TGTGCCAGCAGGGTTAGCGGGAGGGCCGAATACGAGCAGTACTTC. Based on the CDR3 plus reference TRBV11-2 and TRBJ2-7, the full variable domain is EAGVAQSPRYKIIEKRQSVAFWCNPISGHATLYWYQQILGQGPKLLIQFQNNGVVDDSQLPKDRFSAERLKGVDSTLKIQPAKLEDSAVYLCASRVSGRAEYEQYFGPGTRLTVT.

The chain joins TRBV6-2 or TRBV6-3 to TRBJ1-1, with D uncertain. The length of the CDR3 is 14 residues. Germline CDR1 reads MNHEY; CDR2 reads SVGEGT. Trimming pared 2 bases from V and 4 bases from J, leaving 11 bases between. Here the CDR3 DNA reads TGTGCCAGCAGTTACGACGGGAAGGTCACTGAAGCTTTCTTT. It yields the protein CASSYDGKVTEAFF.

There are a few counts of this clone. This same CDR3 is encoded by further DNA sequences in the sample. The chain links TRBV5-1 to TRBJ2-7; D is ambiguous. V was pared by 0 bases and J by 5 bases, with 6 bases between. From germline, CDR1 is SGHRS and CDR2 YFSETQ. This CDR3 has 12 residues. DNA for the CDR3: TGCGCCAGCAGCTTGGTTAGGGACGAGCAGTACTTC. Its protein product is CASSLVRDEQYF. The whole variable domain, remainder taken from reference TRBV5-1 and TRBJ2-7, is KAGVTQTPRYLIKTRGQQVTLSCSPISGHRSVSWYQQTPGQGLQFLFEYFSETQRNKGNFPGRFSGRQFSNSRSEMNVSTLELGDSALYLCASSLVRDEQYFGPGTRLTVT.

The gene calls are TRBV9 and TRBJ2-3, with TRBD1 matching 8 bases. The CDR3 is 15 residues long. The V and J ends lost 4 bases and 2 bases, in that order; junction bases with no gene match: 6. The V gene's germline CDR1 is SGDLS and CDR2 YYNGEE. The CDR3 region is CASSTGQGNTDTQYF. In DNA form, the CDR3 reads TGTGCCAGCAGCACAGGACAGGGAAACACAGATACGCAGTATTTT.

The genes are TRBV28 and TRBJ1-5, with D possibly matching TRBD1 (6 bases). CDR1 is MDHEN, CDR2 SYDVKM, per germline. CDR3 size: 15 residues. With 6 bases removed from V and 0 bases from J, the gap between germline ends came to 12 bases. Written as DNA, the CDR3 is TGTGCCAGCAGACGGGACACCGTTAGCAATCAGCCCCAGCATTTT. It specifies CASRRDTVSNQPQHF.

CDR3 nucleotide sequence: TGTGCCAGTAGTTCAATTGACAGGGGCCAAGAGACCCAGTACTTC. Its protein product is CASSSIDRGQETQYF. This rearrangement joins TRBV19 to TRBJ2-5; TRBD1 matches at 8 bases. The ends lost 5 bases at V and 1 base at J; junction bases unmatched: 6. The CDR3 runs to 15 residues. CDR1 and CDR2 (germline): LNHDA, SQIVND (reference sequence).

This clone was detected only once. This CDR3 is CSASPPGQAQETQYF. The CDR3 nucleotides are TGCAGTGCTAGTCCCCCGGGACAGGCCCAAGAGACCCAGTACTTC. The chain joins TRBV20-1 to TRBJ2-5, with 8 bases that match TRBD1. Germline V gene lookup returns CDR1 DFQATT and CDR2 SNEGSKA (reference sequence). CDR3 length: 15 amino acids. Losses at the gene ends were 3 bases for V and 1 base for J; bases not matched to a gene: 7.

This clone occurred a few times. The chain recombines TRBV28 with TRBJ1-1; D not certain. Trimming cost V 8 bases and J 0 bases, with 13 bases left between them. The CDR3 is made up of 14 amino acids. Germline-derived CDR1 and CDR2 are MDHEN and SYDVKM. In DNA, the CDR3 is TGTGCCAGCCGAATTGGGCTACTGAACACTGAAGCTTTCTTT. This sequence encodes CASRIGLLNTEAFF.

In DNA, the CDR3 is TGTGCCAGCGCACCATGGAGGGACGGCAAAGAGACCCAGTACTTC. It yields the protein CASAPWRDGKETQYF. V is TRBV6-6 and J is TRBJ2-5; perhaps TRBD2 as D (6 bases). The CDR3 has 15 residues. Germline-derived CDR1 and CDR2 are MNHNY and SVGAGI (reference sequence). The germline V and J ends were trimmed by 8 bases and 3 bases, with 19 bases remaining between them.

CDR3: CSASVTGGEDTQYF. CDR3 DNA: TGCAGTGCTAGTGTTACAGGGGGCGAAGATACGCAGTATTTT. The chain links TRBV20-1 to TRBJ2-3; 9 bases match TRBD1. CDR3 length: 14 amino acids. Germline-derived CDR1 and CDR2 are DFQATT and SNEGSKA (reference sequence). Trimming cost V 3 bases and J 5 bases; bases outside gene matches: 6.

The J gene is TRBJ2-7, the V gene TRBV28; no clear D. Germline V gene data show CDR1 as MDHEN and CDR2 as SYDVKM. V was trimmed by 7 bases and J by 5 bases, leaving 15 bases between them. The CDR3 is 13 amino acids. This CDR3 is CASTLSRPHEQYF. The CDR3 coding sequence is TGTGCCAGCACCCTCTCCCGACCCCACGAGCAGTACTTC.

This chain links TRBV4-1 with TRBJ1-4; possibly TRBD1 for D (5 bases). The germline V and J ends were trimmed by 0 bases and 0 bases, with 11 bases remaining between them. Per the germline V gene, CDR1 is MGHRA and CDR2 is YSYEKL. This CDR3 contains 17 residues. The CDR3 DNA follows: TGCGCCAGCAGCCAAGAAAGACAGACAACAACTAATGAAAAACTGTTTTTT. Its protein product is CASSQERQTTTNEKLFF.

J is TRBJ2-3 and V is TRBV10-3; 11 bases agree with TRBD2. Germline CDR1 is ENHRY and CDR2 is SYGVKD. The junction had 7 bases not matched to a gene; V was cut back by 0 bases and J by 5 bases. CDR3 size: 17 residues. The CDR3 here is CAISESLAGGRLDTQYF. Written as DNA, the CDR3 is TGTGCCATCAGTGAGTCCCTAGCGGGGGGCCGGTTAGATACGCAGTATTTT.

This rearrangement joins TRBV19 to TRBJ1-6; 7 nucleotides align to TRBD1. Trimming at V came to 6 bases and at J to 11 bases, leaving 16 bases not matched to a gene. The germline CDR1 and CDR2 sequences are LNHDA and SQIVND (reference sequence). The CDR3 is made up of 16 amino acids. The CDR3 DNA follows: TGTGCCAGTAGCACCGGGGCCTTCTCAGGGGGGGCACCCCTCCACTTT. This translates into CASSTGAFSGGAPLHF. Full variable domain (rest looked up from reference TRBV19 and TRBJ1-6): DGGITQSPKYLFRKEGQNVTLSCEQNLNHDAMYWYRQDPGQGLRLIYYSQIVNDFQKGDIAEGYSVSREKKESFPLTVTSAQKNPTAFYLCASSTGAFSGGAPLHFGNGTRLTVT.